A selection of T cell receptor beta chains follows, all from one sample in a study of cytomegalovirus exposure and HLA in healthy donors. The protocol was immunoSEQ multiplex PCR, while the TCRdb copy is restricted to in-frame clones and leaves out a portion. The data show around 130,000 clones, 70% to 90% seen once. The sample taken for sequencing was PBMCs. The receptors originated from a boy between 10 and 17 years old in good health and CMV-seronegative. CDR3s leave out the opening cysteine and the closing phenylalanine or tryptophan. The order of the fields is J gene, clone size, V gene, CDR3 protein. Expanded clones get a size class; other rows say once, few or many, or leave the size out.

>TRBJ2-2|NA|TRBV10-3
AISPTGMNGELF
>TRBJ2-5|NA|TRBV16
ASSQSGAEETQY
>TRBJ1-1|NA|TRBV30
AWTGVGNTEAF
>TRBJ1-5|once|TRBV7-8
ASSLGTDQPQH
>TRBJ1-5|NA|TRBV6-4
ASSEGGQNQPQH
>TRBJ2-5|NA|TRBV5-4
ASASATDSQETQY
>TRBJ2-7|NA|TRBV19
ASSNEPDRVF
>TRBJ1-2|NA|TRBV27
ASSSYRGRDYGYT
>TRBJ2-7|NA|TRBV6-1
ASSARGTGSYEQY
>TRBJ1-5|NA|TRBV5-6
ASSFWGMRGNQPQH
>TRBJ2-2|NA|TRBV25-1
ASSGATGELF
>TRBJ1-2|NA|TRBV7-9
ASSQSTGGYGYT
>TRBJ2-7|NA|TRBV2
ASTLRAFEQY
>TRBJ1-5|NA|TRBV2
ASSEIFRGNQPQH
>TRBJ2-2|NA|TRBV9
ASSVFGSGELF
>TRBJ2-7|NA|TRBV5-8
ASSLQGGYEQY
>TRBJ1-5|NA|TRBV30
AWSVGRVRQPQH
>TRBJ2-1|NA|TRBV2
ASRASGPYNEQF
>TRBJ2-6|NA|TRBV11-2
ASGWMDSSGANVLT
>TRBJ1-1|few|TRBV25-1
ASSDPGAEAF
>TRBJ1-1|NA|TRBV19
ASSIVEGAANTEAF
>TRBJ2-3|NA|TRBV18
ASSPPSADTQY
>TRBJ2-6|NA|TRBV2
ASSVPGQGAQGANVLT